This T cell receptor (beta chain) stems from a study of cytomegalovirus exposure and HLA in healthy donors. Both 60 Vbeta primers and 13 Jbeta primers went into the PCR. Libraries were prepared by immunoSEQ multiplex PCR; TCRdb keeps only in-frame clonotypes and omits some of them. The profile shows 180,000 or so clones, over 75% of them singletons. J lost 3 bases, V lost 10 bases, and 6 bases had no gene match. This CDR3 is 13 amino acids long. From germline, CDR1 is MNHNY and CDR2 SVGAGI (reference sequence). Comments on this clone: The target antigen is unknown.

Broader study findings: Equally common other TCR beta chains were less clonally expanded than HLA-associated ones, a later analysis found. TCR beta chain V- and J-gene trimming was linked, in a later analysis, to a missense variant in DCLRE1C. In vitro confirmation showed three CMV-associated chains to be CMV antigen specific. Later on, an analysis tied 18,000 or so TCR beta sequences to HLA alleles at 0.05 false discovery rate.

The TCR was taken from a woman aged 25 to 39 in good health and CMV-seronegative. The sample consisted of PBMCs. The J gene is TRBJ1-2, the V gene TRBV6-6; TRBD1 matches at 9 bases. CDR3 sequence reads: CATEGQGHYGYTF. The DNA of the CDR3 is TGTGCCACAGAGGGACAGGGACACTATGGCTACACCTTC.